This TCR beta chain was sequenced during a study of beta chain features in type 1 diabetes. V was shortened by 2 bases and J by 0 bases, with 6 bases between the two germline ends. The germline V gene has CDR1 SGHRS and CDR2 YFSETQ. This CDR3 region has 15 residues. Expressed TCRB transcripts were sequenced, since all the RNA that had been isolated was reverse transcribed. The method was immunoSEQ multiplex PCR; TCRdb's version includes in-frame clones alone and lacks a portion of them. The sample has about 160,000 clones; roughly 9% are singletons. This clone came up a few times. What was sequenced was central memory CD4+ T cells from blood. The TCR was taken from a young woman in good health. The chain links TRBV5-1 to TRBJ2-6; perhaps TRBD2 as D (5 bases). The CDR3 DNA is TGCGCCAGCAGCTTTCGGGACTCTGGGGCCAACGTCCTGACTTTC. It codes for CASSFRDSGANVLTF.